The 15 T cell receptor beta chains below come from one sample, sequenced in a study of CD8 T cells in ankylosing spondylitis. MiXCR, run by TCRdb on the 5' RACE reads, gives a single entry per CDR3 protein. The sample lists 25,000 to 30,000 distinct CDR3 sequences, about 5.6% occurring once. The sample taken for sequencing was blood, either unsorted or a sorted T cell fraction (not recorded which). The receptors originated from a female donor with ankylosing spondylitis or in good health (not recorded which).

This clonotype was detected ten times or more. The chain links TRBV9 to TRBJ1-6; D is perhaps TRBD1 (5 bases). Trimming pared 0 bases from V and 9 bases from J, leaving 13 bases between. CDR3 size: 15 residues. Germline assignment: CDR1 SGDLS and CDR2 YYNGEE. For the CDR3, the DNA is TGTGCCAGCAGCGTAGCGGGGGTAAGCAGTTCACCCCTCCACTTT. It specifies CASSVAGVSSSPLHF.

The chain combines TRBV9 with TRBJ2-1; TRBD1 matches at 7 bases. This CDR3 is built from 16 residues. V dropped 4 bases and J dropped 2; count of bases not matched to a gene: 9. Germline V lookup: CDR1 SGDLS, CDR2 YYNGEE. For the CDR3, the DNA is TGTGCCAGCAGCTCCCCCGGGACAGCTACCTACAATGAGCAGTTCTTC. Its protein is CASSSPGTATYNEQFF.

This clonotype appeared many times. The chain links TRBV9 to TRBJ2-2; 8 bases are a match to TRBD1. Germline loops: CDR1 SGDLS, CDR2 YYNGEE. The CDR3 has 17 residues. Germline trimming cut 4 bases from V and 1 base from J; bases unmatched to any gene: 9. CDR3 amino acids: CASSIDSGGENTGELFF. CDR3 nucleotide sequence: TGTGCCAGCAGCATTGACTCAGGGGGCGAGAACACCGGGGAGCTGTTTTTT.

This clonotype was found many times. The chain recombines TRBV9 with TRBJ2-3; TRBD2 matches at 12 bases. The CDR3 is 18 residues long. Germline loops: CDR1 SGDLS, CDR2 YYNGEE. The ends lost 4 bases at V and 2 bases at J; junction bases unmatched: 11. As DNA, the CDR3 is TGTGCCAGCAGCCCCACTAGCGGGGGGTCCTCCTTCACAGATACGCAGTATTTT. Encoded protein: CASSPTSGGSSFTDTQYF.

This clonotype has ten or more counts. The chain employs TRBV9 and TRBJ1-2; 7 nucleotides agree with TRBD1. There are 17 residues in the CDR3. Germline V gene data show CDR1 as SGDLS and CDR2 as YYNGEE. Unmatched junction bases numbered 15, after V lost 4 bases and J lost 3 bases. CDR3 bases: TGTGCCAGCAGCTCAGACCCGGGACAGACTTCTTACTATGGCTACACCTTC. The encoded protein is CASSSDPGQTSYYGYTF.

In its sample, this clonotype was seen many times. This chain connects TRBV9 to TRBJ2-7; 7 positions match TRBD1. CDR1 and CDR2 (germline): SGDLS, YYNGEE. The ends lost 4 bases at V and 4 bases at J; junction bases unmatched: 11. This CDR3 contains 15 residues. In nucleotides, the CDR3 is TGTGCCAGCAGCCCCCAGCCTACAGGGGCGTACGAGCAGTACTTC. Its protein product is CASSPQPTGAYEQYF.

This clonotype was recorded at least ten times. The chain employs TRBV9 and TRBJ2-2; the D gene is possibly TRBD2 (5 bases). Trimming removed 6 bases from V and 1 base from J, with 13 bases in between. The CDR3 extends over 15 amino acids. Germline values: CDR1 SGDLS, CDR2 YYNGEE. In DNA, the CDR3 is TGTGCCAGCACCAGAGGGCAACAGAACACCGGGGAGCTGTTTTTT. Protein sequence: CASTRGQQNTGELFF.

This clonotype was seen ten or more times. The CDR3 nucleotides read TGTGCCAGCAGCTTAAAGTCCCCGGATAGCTCCTACGAGCAGTACTTC. Its translation is CASSLKSPDSSYEQYF. The chain has TRBV7-3 and TRBJ2-7; D unclear. V gave up 1 base and J gave up 0 bases, with 13 bases separating them. The CDR3 runs 16 residues. Germline V CDR1 and CDR2: SGHTA, FQGTGA.

By frequency in the sample, this clonotype is medium-sized. V and J are TRBV9 and TRBJ1-4, with D unresolved. V lost 1 base and J lost 8, with 12 bases in between. In germline, CDR1 is SGDLS, CDR2 YYNGEE. The CDR3 extends over 14 amino acids. In DNA, the CDR3 is TGTGCCAGCAGCGTAACTGGGTTAGGAGAAAAACTGTTTTTT. Translating it yields CASSVTGLGEKLFF.

This clonotype has a count of ten or more. The genes are TRBV9 and TRBJ1-1, with D possibly TRBD1 on 5 matching bases. The CDR3 has 15 residues. Between the trimmed V and J ends, which lost 0 bases and 2 bases, there was a span of 11 bases. Germline V gives CDR1 SGDLS, CDR2 YYNGEE. In DNA form, the CDR3 reads TGTGCCAGCAGCGTAGGCGCGACAGTAAACACTGAAGCTTTCTTT. Its protein is CASSVGATVNTEAFF.

This clonotype was detected many times. This rearrangement joins TRBV2 to TRBJ1-2; D is undetermined. V was clipped by 6 bases and J by 8 bases, with 16 bases between them. The germline CDR1 and CDR2 sequences are SNHLY and FYNNEI. This CDR3 spans 13 amino acids. CDR3 loop: CASSGDGVSGYTF. The CDR3 DNA sequence: TGTGCCAGCAGCGGTGACGGAGTGAGCGGCTACACCTTC.

There are many counts of this clonotype. This rearrangement joins TRBV9 to TRBJ2-7, with D perhaps assigned TRBD1 or TRBD2 (5 bases each). The germline CDR1 and CDR2 sequences are SGDLS and YYNGEE. The length of the CDR3 is 14 residues. Trimming cost V 0 bases and J 2 bases, with 9 bases left between them. CDR3 region: CASSVDWGPYEQYF. The CDR3 nucleotides are TGTGCCAGCAGCGTAGATTGGGGACCCTACGAGCAGTACTTC.

The table lists this clonotype with many counts. V is TRBV9 and J is TRBJ2-2; D is undetermined. The CDR3 spans 13 residues. V dropped 0 bases and J dropped 6 bases, with 6 bases sitting between them. Germline V gene lookup returns CDR1 SGDLS and CDR2 YYNGEE. The CDR3 loop reads CASSVETSGELFF. The CDR3 DNA sequence: TGTGCCAGCAGCGTAGAGACTTCCGGGGAGCTGTTTTTT.

This clonotype was detected only a few times. J is TRBJ1-5 and V is TRBV9; D is possibly TRBD1 (5 bases). This CDR3 has 14 amino acids. The V end was cut by 4 bases, the J end by 9 bases, with 17 bases between. Germline CDR1 SGDLS, CDR2 YYNGEE. CDR3 DNA: TGTGCCAGCAGCCATGGCCAGGGTGAATTGCCCCAGCATTTT. Translated, it gives CASSHGQGELPQHF.

This clonotype was recorded at least ten times. This rearrangement joins TRBV9 to TRBJ1-4; a possible D gene is TRBD1 (5 bases). Per germline, CDR1 SGDLS and CDR2 YYNGEE. The V gene lost 4 bases and the J gene lost 4 bases, with 14 bases spanning the gap. The CDR3 covers 15 residues. The CDR3 sequence is CASSHPTGSNEKLFF. The CDR3 DNA follows: TGTGCCAGCAGCCACCCTACAGGAAGTAATGAAAAACTGTTTTTT.